A selection of T cell receptor beta chains follows, all from one sample in a study of blood T cell repertoires in COVID-19. Libraries were prepared by immunoSEQ multiplex PCR; TCRdb keeps only in-frame clonotypes and omits some of them. Of some 75,000 clones listed, about 70% are singletons. Sequenced input: peripheral blood. These receptors all stem from a woman at least 80 years old with active or convalescent COVID-19. The CDR3 runs from the conserved cysteine through the conserved F or W. The D gene is left open where the match is weak. Size tells how often a clone was seen (once, few, many) or the class of an expanded clone, and some rows leave it out.

d_gene	v_gene	abundance	j_gene	CDR3aa	CDR3nt
TRBD2	TRBV7-2	once	TRBJ2-7	CASSHQRGPTYEQYF	TGTGCCAGCAGCCACCAGCGGGGGCCCACCTACGAGCAGTACTTC
NA	TRBV7-7	NA	TRBJ1-4	CASSLTSGRSPF	TGTGCTAGCAGCTTAACCTCGGGGAGGAGCCCCTTT
NA	TRBV19	NA	TRBJ1-4	CASSDGGNNGEKLFF	TGTGCCAGTAGTGATGGTGGTAACAATGGCGAAAAACTGTTTTTT
TRBD1	TRBV27	once	TRBJ2-1	CASSSQGQGGYNEQFF	TGTGCCAGCAGTTCTCAAGGACAGGGGGGGTACAATGAGCAGTTCTTC
NA	TRBV6-2/TRBV6-3	NA	TRBJ2-7	CASSYRYPYEQYF	TGTGCCAGCAGTTATCGGTACCCCTACGAGCAGTACTTC
NA	TRBV5-6	NA	TRBJ2-3	CASLGQITDTQYF	TGTGCCAGCCTCGGACAGATCACAGATACGCAGTATTTT
NA	TRBV11-3	many	TRBJ2-7	CASSDAGTSNYEQYF	TGTGCCAGCAGCGACGCCGGGACATCAAACTACGAGCAGTACTTC
TRBD2	TRBV9	NA	TRBJ2-1	CASSAQLAGASNEQFF	TGTGCCAGCAGCGCTCAACTAGCGGGGGCCAGCAATGAGCAGTTCTTC
TRBD2	TRBV11-3	NA	TRBJ2-2	CASSPSGGGNTGELFF	TGTGCCAGCAGCCCTAGCGGGGGAGGGAACACCGGGGAGCTGTTTTTT
TRBD1	TRBV4-1	NA	TRBJ1-5	CASSPKTGRNQPQHF	TGCGCCAGCAGCCCCAAGACAGGGAGAAATCAGCCCCAGCATTTT
TRBD1	TRBV6-6	medium-sized	TRBJ2-3	CASTQGETDTQYF	TGTGCCAGCACCCAGGGGGAAACAGATACGCAGTATTTT